The 13 T cell receptor beta chains in this list originate from one sample, sequenced in a study of a mutant IDH1 vaccine in newly diagnosed glioma. TCRdb's table, derived via immunoSEQ multiplex PCR, lists solely in-frame clones and lacks some. This sample yields over 95,000 clones, of which roughly 88% are seen a single time; roughly 0.62% belongs to the top ten. These receptors have no known antigen. Time point of the sample: week 11, during vaccination. The vaccine gave 300 ug of a 20-mer mutant IDH1 peptide subcutaneously per dose. Sequenced material: PBMCs, taken from a glioma patient whose treatment included an IDH1 peptide vaccine. The receptors come from a woman aged 45-59 years with glioma.

The count of this clone is one. The chain has TRBV28 and TRBJ2-7; tentatively, D is TRBD1 (5 bases). Germline V gene sequence: CDR1 MDHEN, CDR2 SYDVKM. This CDR3 comprises 14 residues. V dropped 3 bases and J dropped 6 bases, with 15 bases sitting between them. CDR3 sequence (DNA): TGTGCCAGCAGTTTCCGCCAGGGTTCCGGCGAGCAGTACTTC. It encodes CASSFRQGSGEQYF.

The V and J genes are TRBV19 and TRBJ2-2; no reliable D call. Per the germline V gene, CDR1 is LNHDA and CDR2 is SQIVND (reference sequence). Deletions cut 3 bases from V and 7 bases from J, with 15 bases between. The CDR3 consists of 15 residues. This chain's CDR3 is CASSMVEQRLGELFF. The CDR3 coding sequence is TGTGCCAGTAGTATGGTAGAACAGCGACTCGGGGAGCTGTTTTTT.

In this sample, this clone turned up a few times. The rearrangement uses TRBV29-1 and TRBJ1-2; D ambiguous. CDR3 length: 12 amino acids. The V gene lost 4 bases and the J gene lost 8 bases, with 14 bases spanning the gap. Germline CDR1 SQVTM, CDR2 ANQGSEA. The CDR3 DNA follows: TGCAGCGTTGCATCCCTCCGGACCGGCTACACCTTC. It translates to CSVASLRTGYTF.

The chain has TRBV11-2 and TRBJ2-5; D might be TRBD2 (5 bases). V dropped 2 bases and J dropped 4 bases, with 17 bases sitting between them. The germline V gene encodes CDR1 SGHAT and CDR2 FQNNGV. The CDR3 is made up of 16 amino acids. The CDR3 sequence is CASSLRERFRIETQYF. In DNA, the CDR3 is TGTGCCAGCAGCTTAAGAGAGCGGTTCAGGATAGAGACCCAGTACTTC.

This clone was recorded only once. The chain is built from TRBV27 and TRBJ2-7; TRBD1 aligns across 7 bases. The J segment lost 6 bases and the V segment lost 5 bases, leaving 1 base of the junction unmatched. The CDR3 runs 11 residues. The germline V gene has CDR1 MNHEY and CDR2 SMNVEV (reference sequence). For the CDR3, the DNA is TGTGCCAGCAGTAGGGACAGCGAGCAGTACTTC. Translating gives CASSRDSEQYF.

The chain combines TRBV7-3 with TRBJ2-1, with a tentative D call TRBD2 (5 bases). The CDR3 consists of 13 residues. Germline CDR1 SGHTA, CDR2 FQGTGA. Trimming removed 4 bases from V and 4 bases from J, with 8 bases in between. The CDR3 here is CASSSGIYNEQFF. CDR3 sequence (DNA): TGTGCCAGCAGCTCGGGAATATACAATGAGCAGTTCTTC.

The chain combines TRBV10-1 with TRBJ1-1; TRBD1 is a possible D gene (5 bases). CDR3 size: 13 residues. Germline V gives CDR1 WNHNN, CDR2 SYGVQD (reference sequence). The V end was cut by 4 bases, the J end by 4 bases, with 10 bases between. The CDR3 bases are TGCGCCAGCAGTGCTGACCAGGGCACTGAAGCTTTCTTT. This sequence encodes CASSADQGTEAFF.

The rearrangement uses TRBV4-1 and TRBJ1-5; 8 bases are a match to TRBD1. The germline CDR1 and CDR2 sequences are MGHRA and YSYEKL. This CDR3 spans 17 amino acids. Germline trimming cut 0 bases from V and 1 base from J; bases unmatched to any gene: 5. The CDR3 protein is CASSQEWRQGSNQPQHF. The CDR3, as DNA: TGCGCCAGCAGCCAAGAATGGAGACAGGGGAGCAATCAGCCCCAGCATTTT.

V and J are TRBV6-1 and TRBJ1-1; D is undetermined. CDR3 length equals 11 residues. Deletions cut 10 bases from V and 0 bases from J, with 6 bases between. In germline, CDR1 is MNHNS, CDR2 SASEGT. The CDR3 is CATHLNTEAFF. The CDR3 region has the DNA TGTGCCACCCATCTGAACACTGAAGCTTTCTTT.

The chain couples TRBV9 to TRBJ2-3; D gene ambiguous. CDR1 is SGDLS and CDR2 is YYNGEE in the germline V gene. Trimming removed 2 bases from V and 3 bases from J, with 7 bases in between. This CDR3 spans 13 amino acids. CDR3 sequence: CASSVSPTDTQYF. Here the CDR3 DNA reads TGTGCCAGCAGCGTTAGTCCAACAGATACGCAGTATTTT.

This chain uses TRBV5-1 with TRBJ2-5; D might be TRBD2 (5 bases). Germline V gene sequence: CDR1 SGHRS, CDR2 YFSETQ. Trimming pared 0 bases from V and 5 bases from J, leaving 14 bases between. The CDR3 is 15 residues long. The CDR3: CASSLGGSEEETQYF. The DNA of the CDR3 is TGCGCCAGCAGCTTGGGTGGGAGTGAGGAGGAGACCCAGTACTTC.

V is TRBV5-1 and J is TRBJ2-2; 8 nucleotides agree with TRBD2. Trimming removed 2 bases from V and 4 bases from J; junction bases left unmatched: 1. Germline V lookup: CDR1 SGHRS, CDR2 YFSETQ. The CDR3 has 14 amino acids. CDR3 loop: CASSLAGVTGELFF. DNA of the CDR3: TGCGCCAGCAGCTTAGCGGGAGTCACCGGGGAGCTGTTTTTT.

J is TRBJ2-1 and V is TRBV7-9, with 7 nucleotides matching TRBD1. Germline lookup yields CDR1 SEHNR and CDR2 FQNEAQ (reference sequence). The junction had 6 bases not matched to a gene; V was cut back by 1 base and J by 3 bases. This CDR3 has 16 residues. DNA of the CDR3: TGTGCCAGCAGCTTAGTTGAGGGGGCTGGCTACAATGAGCAGTTCTTC. Its protein product is CASSLVEGAGYNEQFF.